Sequencing of this T cell receptor beta chain was carried out in a study of cytomegalovirus exposure and HLA in healthy donors. Across the whole study: Tens of millions of unique TCRs from HLA-typed donors made up an early data release.

PCR was performed using 60 Vbeta and 13 Jbeta primers. Sequencing was performed with immunoSEQ multiplex PCR; in TCRdb, only in-frame clones are kept and a portion is missing. The profile shows about 210,000 clones, roughly four fifths of them singletons. This CDR3 region has 12 residues. With 5 bases removed from V and 5 bases from J, the gap between germline ends came to 10 bases. Germline lookup yields CDR1 SEHNR and CDR2 FQNEAQ (reference sequence). The clonotype comes from a woman aged 45-65 years in good health and CMV-seropositive. The chain employs TRBV7-9 and TRBJ2-7; D ambiguous. The sequenced sample was PBMCs. For the CDR3, the DNA is TGTGCCAGCAGCGAGGTCCGGGACGAGCAGTACTTC. It codes for CASSEVRDEQYF.